The present entry profiles one T cell receptor (beta chain) with its context. The antigen remains unidentified. These data belong to a study of shared clonotypes between healthy human individuals. Investigators spread the genomic DNA of each subset evenly over several immunoSEQ plates. Profiled with immunoSEQ multiplex PCR; TCRdb holds only in-frame clones, not every one. Seen here are millions of clones, 85% to 95% observed once, and the top ten hold more than 0.1%. The germline V gene has CDR1 SEHNR and CDR2 FQNEAQ (reference sequence). This CDR3 is built from 15 residues. The ends were cut back, 3 bases at V and 4 bases at J, with 15 bases in the middle. Study-wide findings and caveats: Sampling involved blood alone; tissue repertoires likely differ. Generation probability values for non-shared clonotypes were lower than those for clonotypes shared by all four donors. Several donors showed sharing of approximately 5% of naive CD4 clonotypes.

The TCR comes from a man between 18 and 29 years old in good health. The chain recombines TRBV7-9 with TRBJ1-2; D ambiguous. The material sequenced was naive CD4+ T cells sorted from blood. Regarding subset: CD45RA+ positively selected. CDR3 sequence (DNA): TGTGCCAGCAGCTTGATGGCAGTACCCTTCTATGGCTACACCTTC. It is translated as CASSLMAVPFYGYTF.